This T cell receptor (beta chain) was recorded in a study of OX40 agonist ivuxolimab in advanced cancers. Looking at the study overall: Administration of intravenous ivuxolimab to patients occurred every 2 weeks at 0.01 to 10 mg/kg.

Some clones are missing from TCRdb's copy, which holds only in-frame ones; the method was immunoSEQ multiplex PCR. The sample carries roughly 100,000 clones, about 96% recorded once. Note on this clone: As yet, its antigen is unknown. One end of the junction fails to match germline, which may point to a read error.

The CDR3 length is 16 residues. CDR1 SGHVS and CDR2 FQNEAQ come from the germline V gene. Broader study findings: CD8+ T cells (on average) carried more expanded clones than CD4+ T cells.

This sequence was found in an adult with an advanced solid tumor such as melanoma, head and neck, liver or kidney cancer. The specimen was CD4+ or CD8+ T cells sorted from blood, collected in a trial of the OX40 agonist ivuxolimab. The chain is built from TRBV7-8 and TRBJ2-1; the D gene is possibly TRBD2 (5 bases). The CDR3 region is CANSWSGPRSYNEQFF. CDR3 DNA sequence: TGTGCCAACAGCTGGAGCGGCCCCCGCTCCTACAATGAGCAGTTCTTC.